This T cell receptor (beta chain) was recorded in a study of post-analysis software for immune sequencing data. Study at large: Both relapsing-remitting and secondary progressive multiple sclerosis featured among the disease courses, as did progressive-relapsing multiple sclerosis. General study points: In patients, about five TRBV segments were more frequent than in controls, with TRBV5-6, TRBV5-1 and TRBV20-1 among them. Those with multiple sclerosis, the patient group, showed significantly lower normalized Chao1 diversity than controls. Samples made in the same batch grouped tightly together by F measure.

The CDR3 extends over 13 amino acids. Per the germline V gene, CDR1 is KGHSY and CDR2 is FQNENV. The V end was cut by 0 bases, the J end by 2 bases, with 4 bases between. Worth noting for this clonotype: Antigen unknown.

Every TCR beta cDNA library bore unique molecular identifiers. Researchers reported approximately 500,000 cDNA molecules coming from around 1 to 9.1 million T cells. From the PCR reads, TCRdb called clonotypes with MiXCR, one entry per CDR3 protein. The repertoire holds approximately 250,000 distinct CDR3 sequences, with about 38% as singletons. The V gene is TRBV16, the J gene TRBJ1-1, with unresolved D. Sample: blood. This TCR was sampled from a girl aged 5 to 17 with multiple sclerosis. The CDR3 sequence is CASSQSINTEAFF. CDR3 nucleotides: TGTGCCAGCAGCCAATCGATAAACACTGAAGCTTTCTTT.